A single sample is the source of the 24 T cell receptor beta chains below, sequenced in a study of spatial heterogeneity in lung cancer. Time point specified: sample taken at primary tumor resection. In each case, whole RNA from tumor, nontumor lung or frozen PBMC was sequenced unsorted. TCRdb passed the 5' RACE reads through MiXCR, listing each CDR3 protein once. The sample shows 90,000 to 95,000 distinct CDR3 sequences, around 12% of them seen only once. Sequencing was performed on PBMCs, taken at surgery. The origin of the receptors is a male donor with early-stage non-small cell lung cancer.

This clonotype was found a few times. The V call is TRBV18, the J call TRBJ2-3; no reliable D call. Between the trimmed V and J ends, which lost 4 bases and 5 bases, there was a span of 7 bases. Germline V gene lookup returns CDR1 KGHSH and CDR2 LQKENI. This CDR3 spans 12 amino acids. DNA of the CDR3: TGTGCCAGCTCACAAGTAGAAGATACGCAGTATTTT. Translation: CASSQVEDTQYF.

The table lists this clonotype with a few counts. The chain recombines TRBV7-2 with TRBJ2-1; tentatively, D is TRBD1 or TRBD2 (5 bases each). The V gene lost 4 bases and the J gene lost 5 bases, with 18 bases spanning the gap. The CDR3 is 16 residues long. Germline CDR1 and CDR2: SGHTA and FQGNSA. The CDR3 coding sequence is TGTGCCAGCAGCTCAGGGAAAGCGGTCACGGACAATGAGCAGTTCTTC. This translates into CASSSGKAVTDNEQFF. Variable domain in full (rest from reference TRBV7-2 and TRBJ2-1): GAGVSQSPSNKVTEKGKDVELRCDPISGHTALYWYRQSLGQGLEFLIYFQGNSAPDKSGLPSDRFSAERTGGSVSTLTIQRTQQEDSAVYLCASSSGKAVTDNEQFFGPGTRLTVL.

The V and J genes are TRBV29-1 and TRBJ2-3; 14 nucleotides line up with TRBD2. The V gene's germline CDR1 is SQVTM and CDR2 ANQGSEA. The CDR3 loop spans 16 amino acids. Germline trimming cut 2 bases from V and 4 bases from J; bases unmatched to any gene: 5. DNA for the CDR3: TGCAGCGTTGAATACAGGACTAGCGGGGGGCCAGATACGCAGTATTTT. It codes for CSVEYRTSGGPDTQYF.

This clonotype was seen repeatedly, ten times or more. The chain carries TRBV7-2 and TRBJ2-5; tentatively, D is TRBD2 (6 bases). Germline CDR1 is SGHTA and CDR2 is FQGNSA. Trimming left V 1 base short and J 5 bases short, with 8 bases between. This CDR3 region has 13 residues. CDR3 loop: CASSLGEVETQYF. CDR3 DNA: TGTGCCAGCAGCTTAGGGGAGGTCGAGACCCAGTACTTC.

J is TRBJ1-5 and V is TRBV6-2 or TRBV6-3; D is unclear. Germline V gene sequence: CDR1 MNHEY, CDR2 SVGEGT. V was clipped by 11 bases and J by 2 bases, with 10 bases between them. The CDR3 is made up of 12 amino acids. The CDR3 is CAESQRNQPQHF. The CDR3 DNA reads TGTGCCGAATCTCAGCGCAATCAGCCCCAGCATTTT.

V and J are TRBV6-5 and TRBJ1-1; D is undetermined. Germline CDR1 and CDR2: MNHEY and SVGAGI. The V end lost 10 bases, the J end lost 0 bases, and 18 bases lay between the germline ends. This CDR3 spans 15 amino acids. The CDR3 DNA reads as TGTGCCACCAAAGGTGGTGGCCGCATGAACACTGAAGCTTTCTTT. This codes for CATKGGGRMNTEAFF.

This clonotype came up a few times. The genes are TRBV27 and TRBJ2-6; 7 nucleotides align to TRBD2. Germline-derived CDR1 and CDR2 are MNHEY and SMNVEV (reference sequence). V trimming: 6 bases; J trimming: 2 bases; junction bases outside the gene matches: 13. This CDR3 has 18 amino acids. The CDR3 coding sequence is TGTGCCAGCAGCGTCTTATCCAGCGGGATTACTGGGGCCAACGTCCTGACTTTC. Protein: CASSVLSSGITGANVLTF.

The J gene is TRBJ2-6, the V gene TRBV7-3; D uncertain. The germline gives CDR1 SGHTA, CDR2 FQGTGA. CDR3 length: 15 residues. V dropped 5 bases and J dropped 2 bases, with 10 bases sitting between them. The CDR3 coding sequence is TGTGCCAGCAGCACTGACATAACTGGGGCCAACGTCCTGACTTTC. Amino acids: CASSTDITGANVLTF.

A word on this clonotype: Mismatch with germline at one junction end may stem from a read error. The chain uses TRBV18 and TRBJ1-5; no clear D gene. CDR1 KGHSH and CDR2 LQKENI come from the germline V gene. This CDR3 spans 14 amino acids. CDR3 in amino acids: CASSPFPRKQPQHF. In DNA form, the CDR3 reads TGTGCCAGCTCACCCTTTCCACGCAAGCAGCCCCAGCATTTT.

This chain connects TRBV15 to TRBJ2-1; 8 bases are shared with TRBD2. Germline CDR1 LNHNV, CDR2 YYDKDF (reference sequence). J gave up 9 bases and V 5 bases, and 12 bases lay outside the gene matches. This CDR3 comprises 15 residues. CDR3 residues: CATSHGTSVRGEQFF. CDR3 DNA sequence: TGTGCCACCAGCCACGGGACTAGTGTTCGTGGTGAGCAGTTCTTC.

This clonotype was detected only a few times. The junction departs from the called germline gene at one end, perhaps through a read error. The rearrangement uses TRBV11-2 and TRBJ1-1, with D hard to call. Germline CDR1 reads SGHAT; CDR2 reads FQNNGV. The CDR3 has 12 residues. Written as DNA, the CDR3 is TGTGCCAGCAGCTTAGATGCACAAAGTGCGGATTTT. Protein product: CASSLDAQSADF.

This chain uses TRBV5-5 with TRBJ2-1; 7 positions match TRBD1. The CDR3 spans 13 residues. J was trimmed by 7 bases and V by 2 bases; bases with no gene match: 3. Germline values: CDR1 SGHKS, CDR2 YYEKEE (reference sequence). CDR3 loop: CASSFTGENEQFF. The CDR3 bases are TGTGCCAGCAGCTTTACAGGGGAGAATGAGCAGTTCTTC.

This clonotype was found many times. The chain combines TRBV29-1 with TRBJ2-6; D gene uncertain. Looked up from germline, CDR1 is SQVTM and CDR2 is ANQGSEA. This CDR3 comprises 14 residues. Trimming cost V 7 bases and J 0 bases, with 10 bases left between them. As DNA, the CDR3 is TGCAGCGCCCAAGAGGACTCTGGGGCCAACGTCCTGACTTTC. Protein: CSAQEDSGANVLTF. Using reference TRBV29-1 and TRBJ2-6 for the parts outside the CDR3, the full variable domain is SAVISQKPSRDICQRGTSLTIQCQVDSQVTMMFWYRQQPGQSLTLIATANQGSEATYESGFVIDKFPISRPNLTFSTLTVSNMSPEDSSIYLCSAQEDSGANVLTFGAGSRLTVL.

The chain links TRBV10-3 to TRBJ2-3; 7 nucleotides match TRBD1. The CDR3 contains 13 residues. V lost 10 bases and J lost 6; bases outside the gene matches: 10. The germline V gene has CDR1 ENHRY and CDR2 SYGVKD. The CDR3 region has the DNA TGTGCCAGCCGGGACAGAGCCATGGATACGCAGTATTTT. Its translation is CASRDRAMDTQYF.

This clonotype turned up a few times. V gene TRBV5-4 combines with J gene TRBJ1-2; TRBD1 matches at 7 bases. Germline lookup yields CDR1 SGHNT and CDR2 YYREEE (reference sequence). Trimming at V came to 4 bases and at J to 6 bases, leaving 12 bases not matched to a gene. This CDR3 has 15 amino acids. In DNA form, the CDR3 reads TGTGCCAGCAGCCTGGAACCGGGACAGTACAATGGCTACACCTTC. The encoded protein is CASSLEPGQYNGYTF.

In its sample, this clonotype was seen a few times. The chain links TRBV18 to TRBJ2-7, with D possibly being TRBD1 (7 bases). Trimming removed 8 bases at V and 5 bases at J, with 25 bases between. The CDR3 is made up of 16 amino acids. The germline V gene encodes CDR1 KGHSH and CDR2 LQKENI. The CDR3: CASLQGLGREGDEQYF. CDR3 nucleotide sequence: TGTGCCAGCCTACAGGGGTTGGGGCGGGAAGGCGACGAGCAGTACTTC.

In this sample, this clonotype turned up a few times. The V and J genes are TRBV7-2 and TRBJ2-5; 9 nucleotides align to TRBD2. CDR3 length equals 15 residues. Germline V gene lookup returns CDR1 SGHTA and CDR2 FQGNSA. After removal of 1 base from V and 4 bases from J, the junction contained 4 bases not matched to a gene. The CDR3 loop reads CASSLVGGGAETQYF. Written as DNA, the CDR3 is TGTGCCAGCAGCTTAGTTGGCGGGGGGGCAGAGACCCAGTACTTC.

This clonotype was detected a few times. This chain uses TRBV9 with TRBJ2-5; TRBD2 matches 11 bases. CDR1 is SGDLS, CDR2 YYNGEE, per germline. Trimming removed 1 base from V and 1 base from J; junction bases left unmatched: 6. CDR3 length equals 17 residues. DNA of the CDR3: TGTGCCAGCAGCGTAAGGGTACTAGCGGGGGTCCAAGAGACCCAGTACTTC. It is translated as CASSVRVLAGVQETQYF.

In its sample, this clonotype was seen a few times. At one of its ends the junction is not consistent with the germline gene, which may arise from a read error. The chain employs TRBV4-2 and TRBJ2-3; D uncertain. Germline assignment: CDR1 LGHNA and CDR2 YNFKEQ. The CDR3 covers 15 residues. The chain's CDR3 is CASSQEWRAVSPRHF. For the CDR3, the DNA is TGTGCCAGCAGCCAAGAGTGGAGAGCAGTCAGTCCCCGCCATTTT.

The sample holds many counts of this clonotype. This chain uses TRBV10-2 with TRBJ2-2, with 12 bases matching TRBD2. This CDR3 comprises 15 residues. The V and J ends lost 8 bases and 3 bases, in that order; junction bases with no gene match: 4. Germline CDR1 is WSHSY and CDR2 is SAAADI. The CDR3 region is CASRGLAGHTGELFF. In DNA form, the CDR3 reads TGCGCCAGCCGGGGACTAGCGGGTCACACCGGGGAGCTGTTTTTT.

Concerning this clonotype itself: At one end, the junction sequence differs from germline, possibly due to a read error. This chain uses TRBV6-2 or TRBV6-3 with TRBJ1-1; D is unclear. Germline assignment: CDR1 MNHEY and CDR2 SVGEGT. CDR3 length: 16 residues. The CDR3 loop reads CASSRLLQGRNSEAFF. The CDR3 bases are TGTGCCAGCAGTCGACTCCTCCAAGGACGCAACAGTGAAGCTTTCTTT.

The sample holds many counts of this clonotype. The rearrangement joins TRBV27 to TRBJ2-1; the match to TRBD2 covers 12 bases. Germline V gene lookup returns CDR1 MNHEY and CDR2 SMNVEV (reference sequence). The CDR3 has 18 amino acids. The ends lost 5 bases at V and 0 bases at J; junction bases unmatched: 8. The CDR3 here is CASSPGTSGFSSYNEQFF. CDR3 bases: TGTGCCAGCAGTCCGGGGACTAGCGGGTTTAGCTCCTACAATGAGCAGTTCTTC.

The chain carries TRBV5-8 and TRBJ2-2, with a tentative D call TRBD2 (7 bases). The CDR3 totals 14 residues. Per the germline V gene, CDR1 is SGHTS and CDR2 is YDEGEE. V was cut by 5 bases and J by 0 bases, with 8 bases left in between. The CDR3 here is CASRRGPNTGELFF. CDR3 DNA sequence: TGTGCCAGCAGGCGGGGGCCGAACACCGGGGAGCTGTTTTTT.

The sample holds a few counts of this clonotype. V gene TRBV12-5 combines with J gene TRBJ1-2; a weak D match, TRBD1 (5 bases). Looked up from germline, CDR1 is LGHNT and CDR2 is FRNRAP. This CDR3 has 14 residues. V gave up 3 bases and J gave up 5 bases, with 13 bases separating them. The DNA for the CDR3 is TGTGCTAGTGGTTTTCAGGACAACTTTTATGGCTACACCTTC. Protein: CASGFQDNFYGYTF.